This section outlines one T cell receptor beta chain sequence together with its context. Its antigen is unidentified. This record belongs to a study of CD4+ T cells in melanoma. The CDR3 has 15 amino acids. Germline values: CDR1 MNHEY, CDR2 SVGAGI. The V end was cut by 5 bases, the J end by 4 bases, with 15 bases between. Overall study findings and caveats: Reportedly, melanoma neoantigen-specific CD4+ T cells showed varied differentiation states. CD8+ T cell, macrophage and B cell function reportedly correlated with neoantigen-specific CD4+ T cells.

The assay was immunoSEQ multiplex PCR, and TCRdb's table has in-frame clones only and misses some. In the table there are 15,000 to 20,000 clones, about four fifths of which are singletons. The TCR originated in a human donor with melanoma. The chain links TRBV6-5 to TRBJ1-5; TRBD1 might be the D (5 bases). Input material: cells from a culture (not recorded whether cultured in vitro). Written as DNA, the CDR3 is TGTGCCAGCAGTCCGGGGGGGAATCGAAATCAGCCCCAGCATTTT. The encoded protein is CASSPGGNRNQPQHF.